Shown below are 19 T cell receptor beta chains from a single sample sequenced in a study of Graves' ophthalmopathy and Graves' hyperthyroidism. Amplification targeted the TCR beta CDR3 regions, with RNA transcripts as the source material. The first-round RT-PCR employed HTBI primers together with the Qiagen OneStep RT-PCR kit. A multiplex PCR was then performed as the second round. TCRdb called the multiplex PCR reads again in MiXCR, with one record for every CDR3 protein. The data hold 650,000 to 900,000 distinct CDR3 sequences, with around 40% observed a single time. The sequencing sample was made of peripheral blood. The source is an adult man with Graves' ophthalmopathy.

The table lists this clonotype with a count of one. The CDR3 loop is CASRVVGVRNQPQHF. The CDR3 coding sequence is TGTGCCAGCAGAGTGGTTGGGGTAAGGAATCAGCCCCAGCATTTT. The V and J genes are TRBV7-9 and TRBJ1-5; D call uncertain. With 6 bases removed from V and 4 bases from J, the gap between germline ends came to 16 bases. CDR1 SEHNR and CDR2 FQNEAQ come from the germline V gene (reference sequence). The CDR3 loop spans 15 amino acids.

The rearrangement joins TRBV24-1 to TRBJ2-2, with TRBD2 identical over 7 bases. After removal of 10 bases from V and 3 bases from J, the junction contained 7 bases not matched to a gene. This CDR3 is 14 amino acids long. Germline CDR1 reads KGHDR; CDR2 reads SFDVKD. Written as DNA, the CDR3 is TGTGCCACAAAGCGGGGATCGGACACCGGGGAGCTGTTTTTT. Translated: CATKRGSDTGELFF.

In this sample, this clonotype turned up many times. The chain joins TRBV10-3 to TRBJ1-1; no clear D. Germline V gene lookup returns CDR1 ENHRY and CDR2 SYGVKD. Between the trimmed V and J ends, which lost 2 bases and 0 bases, there was a span of 7 bases. CDR3 length: 14 residues. CDR3: CAISEDVMNTEAFF. In DNA, the CDR3 is TGTGCCATCAGTGAGGACGTCATGAACACTGAAGCTTTCTTT.

The sample holds one count of this clonotype. The chain uses TRBV29-1 and TRBJ1-2; perhaps TRBD1 as D (6 bases). The CDR3 extends over 11 amino acids. V was cut by 7 bases and J by 4 bases, with 10 bases left in between. CDR1 SQVTM and CDR2 ANQGSEA come from the germline V gene. The DNA of the CDR3 is TGCAGCGGGGGGGCACTCTATGGCTACACCTTC. Its translation: CSGGALYGYTF.

Concerning this clonotype itself: One end of the junction is discordant with germline, which a read error may explain. The chain combines TRBV5-5 with TRBJ2-5; no clear D gene. This CDR3 region has 12 residues. CDR1 is SGHKS, CDR2 YYEKEE, per germline (reference sequence). CDR3 DNA: TGTGCCAGCAGCTCGACACAAGAGACCCGGTACTTC. It yields the protein CASSSTQETRYF.

Note on this clonotype: One junction end disagrees with the germline gene, perhaps due to a read error. CDR3 residues: CAAGLDTEELFF. As DNA, the CDR3 is TGTGCCGCGGGACTCGACACCGAGGAGCTGTTTTTT. The chain carries TRBV24-1 and TRBJ2-2; maybe TRBD2 (6 bases). The CDR3 runs 12 residues. Germline CDR1 reads KGHDR; CDR2 reads SFDVKD.

This clonotype occurred a few times. This chain links TRBV6-5 with TRBJ1-2; D not certain. CDR3 length: 14 amino acids. The germline gives CDR1 MNHEY, CDR2 SVGAGI. The V gene lost 5 bases and the J gene lost 9 bases, with 19 bases spanning the gap. In DNA, the CDR3 is TGTGCCAGCAGTCGCCCTAACAGCCCTATGAGCTACACCTTC. Translation: CASSRPNSPMSYTF.

About this clonotype: At one end, the junction sequence differs from germline, possibly due to a read error. This chain joins TRBV29-1 and TRBJ2-7; a possible D gene is TRBD2 (5 bases). Germline assignment: CDR1 SQVTM and CDR2 ANQGSEA. The CDR3 contains 11 residues. Here the CDR3 DNA reads TGCAGTGTTGAGGGAAGGAAAGAGCAGTACTTC. This translates into CSVEGRKEQYF.

The V and J genes are TRBV25-1 and TRBJ1-4; D may be TRBD1 (5 bases). This CDR3 is 15 amino acids long. V was trimmed by 4 bases and J by 5 bases, leaving 14 bases between them. The germline gives CDR1 MGHDK, CDR2 SYGVNS. The CDR3 DNA sequence: TGTGCCAGCAGTGCTGCGCAGGGCCTGAATGAAAAACTGTTTTTT. It specifies CASSAAQGLNEKLFF.

J is TRBJ2-5 and V is TRBV19; D is undetermined. From germline, CDR1 is LNHDA and CDR2 SQIVND (reference sequence). Trimming shortened V by 3 bases and J by 3 bases, and 5 bases separated the two germline ends. The CDR3 is 12 residues long. The chain's CDR3 is CASSISKETQYF. CDR3 in DNA: TGTGCCAGTAGTATTTCTAAAGAGACCCAGTACTTC. The complete variable domain, with remaining parts taken from reference TRBV19 and TRBJ2-5, reads DGGITQSPKYLFRKEGQNVTLSCEQNLNHDAMYWYRQDPGQGLRLIYYSQIVNDFQKGDIAEGYSVSREKKESFPLTVTSAQKNPTAFYLCASSISKETQYFGPGTRLLVL.

V gene TRBV29-1 combines with J gene TRBJ2-5; D is perhaps TRBD1 (7 bases). Germline V CDR1 and CDR2: SQVTM, ANQGSEA. The CDR3 loop spans 14 amino acids. V lost 4 bases to trimming and J lost 7 bases, with 19 bases between them. The CDR3 nucleotides are TGCAGCGTTGTGGCAGGGGGGATAGGAGGGACCCAGTACTTC. It codes for CSVVAGGIGGTQYF.

The table lists this clonotype with many counts. V usage is TRBV29-1 and J usage is TRBJ1-3; D ambiguous. The CDR3 has 11 amino acids. V was pared by 3 bases and J by 1 base, with 1 base between. Germline V lookup: CDR1 SQVTM, CDR2 ANQGSEA. The CDR3 region has the DNA TGCAGCGTTGAGTCTGGAAACACCATATATTTT. It encodes CSVESGNTIYF.

This clonotype was recorded many times. The chain couples TRBV10-2 to TRBJ2-7, with D possibly being TRBD2 (6 bases). Trimming cost V 5 bases and J 6 bases, with 17 bases left between them. The CDR3 sequence is 14 residues long. Per the germline V gene, CDR1 is WSHSY and CDR2 is SAAADI. The CDR3 coding sequence is TGCGCCAGCAGTCTGTCCCGGGACTCCAGCGAGCAGTACTTC. Residues: CASSLSRDSSEQYF.

The V call is TRBV16, the J call TRBJ1-1, with D possibly TRBD1 on 5 matching bases. The germline V and J ends were trimmed by 5 bases and 5 bases, with 27 bases remaining between them. Germline V gene lookup returns CDR1 KGHSY and CDR2 FQNENV. The CDR3 consists of 18 residues. Here the CDR3 reads CASSIRSRLGRPTTEAFF. The CDR3 nucleotides read TGTGCCAGCAGCATAAGGTCTCGGTTGGGGCGGCCAACTACTGAAGCTTTCTTT.

This clonotype was detected ten times or more. This rearrangement joins TRBV7-3 to TRBJ1-1; no clear D gene. This CDR3 is 13 amino acids long. The germline gives CDR1 SGHTA, CDR2 FQGTGA. V was cut by 2 bases and J by 3 bases, with 7 bases left in between. Here the CDR3 DNA reads TGTGCCAGCAGCTTATGGTCCGACACTGAAGCTTTCTTT. This codes for CASSLWSDTEAFF.

The chain joins TRBV29-1 to TRBJ1-1; TRBD1 might be the D (5 bases). V was trimmed by 3 bases and J by 4 bases, leaving 15 bases between them. The CDR3 sequence is 14 residues long. The V gene's germline CDR1 is SQVTM and CDR2 ANQGSEA. The CDR3 is CSVDRAGTFTEAFF. CDR3 nucleotides: TGCAGCGTTGACAGGGCCGGGACCTTCACTGAAGCTTTCTTT.

This clonotype was counted only a few times. The chain joins TRBV3-1 to TRBJ1-1, with D unresolved. This CDR3 spans 14 amino acids. Germline V gene data show CDR1 as LGHDT and CDR2 as YNNKEL (reference sequence). Trimming took off 1 base at V and 2 bases at J, with 8 bases between the two ends. The CDR3 region has the DNA TGTGCCAGCAGCCAAGCGCCGGGTAACACTGAAGCTTTCTTT. Translated, it gives CASSQAPGNTEAFF.

The table lists this clonotype with many counts. V is TRBV10-3 and J is TRBJ1-2; D unclear. In germline, CDR1 is ENHRY, CDR2 SYGVKD. V was cut by 0 bases and J by 7 bases, with 9 bases left in between. The CDR3 runs to 13 residues. The CDR3 DNA follows: TGTGCCATCAGTGAGTCGTGGGGTGTTGGCTACACCTTC. Protein: CAISESWGVGYTF.

DNA of the CDR3: TGTGCCAGCAGCCCTATTAGCGGGAGCGCGGGCACAGATACGCAGTATTTT. Encoded protein: CASSPISGSAGTDTQYF. The V gene is TRBV7-2, the J gene TRBJ2-3, with TRBD2 identical over 9 bases. The CDR3 consists of 17 residues. Per the germline V gene, CDR1 is SGHTA and CDR2 is FQGNSA. Losses at the gene ends were 5 bases for V and 1 base for J; bases not matched to a gene: 10.